The 5 T cell receptor beta chains listed next were all sequenced from one sample in a study of T cell responses to AZD1222 COVID-19 vaccine. The method was immunoSEQ multiplex PCR; TCRdb's version includes in-frame clones alone and lacks a portion of them. The sample consists of under 150,000 clones, 80% to 90% of them appearing once. Sequencing was performed on peripheral blood, taken on day 0 of MenACWY control vaccination. The source is an adult in good health.

The chain employs TRBV18 and TRBJ2-5; D might be TRBD1 (6 bases). Trimming removed 3 bases from V and 2 bases from J, with 16 bases in between. The length of the CDR3 is 16 residues. The germline gives CDR1 KGHSH, CDR2 LQKENI. The CDR3 is CASSPTTGYPQETQYF. The CDR3 DNA is TGTGCCAGCTCACCGACTACAGGGTATCCGCAAGAGACCCAGTACTTC.

The chain couples TRBV27 to TRBJ2-2; a weak D match, TRBD2 (5 bases). V lost 1 base, J lost 2 bases, and 11 bases lay in between. The CDR3 spans 16 residues. From germline, CDR1 is MNHEY and CDR2 SMNVEV (reference sequence). In DNA, the CDR3 is TGTGCCAGCAGTTTATTCGGGGTGTCTAACACCGGGGAGCTGTTTTTT. It encodes CASSLFGVSNTGELFF.

DNA of the CDR3: TGTGCCAGCAAAGCCTATAGCAATCAGCCCCAGCATTTT. Its protein is CASKAYSNQPQHF. The gene calls are TRBV12-3 or TRBV12-4 and TRBJ1-5, with D unclear. The CDR3 extends over 13 amino acids. The V end was cut by 7 bases, the J end by 0 bases, with 7 bases between.

V usage is TRBV19 and J usage is TRBJ1-5; the D is unclear. Germline lookup yields CDR1 LNHDA and CDR2 SQIVND (reference sequence). CDR3 length: 15 amino acids. The V gene lost 6 bases and the J gene lost 0 bases, with 12 bases spanning the gap. The CDR3 nucleotides are TGTGCCAGTAGGGCGGGATTCAATAGCAATCAGCCCCAGCATTTT. This encodes CASRAGFNSNQPQHF.

The chain is built from TRBV5-6 and TRBJ2-7; 11 positions agree with TRBD1. V gave up 3 bases and J gave up 4 bases; unmatched junction bases: 0. The CDR3 runs to 13 residues. Germline V gene data show CDR1 as SGHDT and CDR2 as YYEEEE. The chain's CDR3 is CASSWDRGYEQYF. The CDR3 nucleotides are TGTGCCAGCAGCTGGGACAGGGGGTACGAGCAGTACTTC.